Following are 3 T cell receptor beta chains from one sample sequenced in a study of blood T cell repertoires in COVID-19 (dated by TCRdb to 2019 to 2021). The library was built by means of the immunoSEQ multiplex PCR assay. Entries here come from immuneACCESS through TCRdb and include only in-frame sequences with V and J called. Some clones fail to appear in such tables; in the studies checked, an unresolved V gene covers under half of the shortfall, and the cause of the remainder is unknown. This sample holds more than 100,000 clones; roughly 83% were observed only once. Jointly, the top ten make up 1.1% to 1.5% of the sample. Sequences were obtained from peripheral blood. These receptors were collected from a man aged 60-69 years with acute or convalescent COVID-19.

This clone has just a few counts. The gene calls are TRBV18 and TRBJ1-2, with D hard to call. Per the germline V gene, CDR1 is KGHSH and CDR2 is LQKENI. CDR3 length: 15 amino acids. V dropped 3 bases and J dropped 5 bases, with 16 bases sitting between them. CDR3 loop: CASSPAQRGGYGYTF. CDR3 nucleotides: TGTGCCAGCTCACCTGCCCAAAGAGGAGGGTATGGCTACACCTTC.

This sequence joins TRBV9 and TRBJ2-1, with TRBD1 as a possible D gene (5 bases). This CDR3 spans 10 amino acids. Deletions cut 7 bases from V and 13 bases from J, with 12 bases between. Germline V gives CDR1 SGDLS, CDR2 YYNGEE. CDR3 nucleotide sequence: TGTGCCAGCGGACCAGGGCACCAGTTCTTC. It is translated as CASGPGHQFF.

This clone was counted a few times. The chain couples TRBV4-1 to TRBJ1-5, with 8 bases lining up with TRBD1. The CDR3 consists of 15 residues. The V and J ends lost 3 bases and 2 bases, in that order; junction bases with no gene match: 3. Germline CDR1 reads MGHRA; CDR2 reads YSYEKL. The CDR3 loop reads CASSQTGDRNQPQHF. CDR3 coding DNA: TGCGCCAGCAGCCAGACAGGGGACCGCAATCAGCCCCAGCATTTT.